The 10 T cell receptor beta chains presented below share a single source sample, sequenced in a study of blood T cell repertoires in COVID-19. The protocol was immunoSEQ multiplex PCR, while the TCRdb copy is restricted to in-frame clones and leaves out a portion. The sample consists of a few hundred thousand clones, about four fifths of them appearing once. Material for sequencing was peripheral blood. The receptors originated from a woman aged 25 to 45 who had recovered from COVID-19.

The rearrangement links TRBV15 to TRBJ2-1; D remains unclear. From germline, CDR1 is LNHNV and CDR2 YYDKDF (reference sequence). The CDR3 covers 13 residues. V lost 8 bases and J lost 5, with 13 bases in between. The CDR3 loop is CATAWAIDNEQFF. The CDR3 coding sequence is TGTGCCACCGCGTGGGCTATAGACAATGAGCAGTTCTTC. The complete variable domain, with remaining parts taken from reference TRBV15 and TRBJ2-1, reads DAMVIQNPRYQVTQFGKPVTLSCSQTLNHNVMYWYQQKSSQAPKLLFHYYDKDFNNEADTPDNFQSRRPNTSFCFLDIRSPGLGDTAMYLCATAWAIDNEQFFGPGTRLTVL.

The genes are TRBV11-2 and TRBJ1-1; 8 bases map to TRBD1. This CDR3 is 15 amino acids long. Germline V gene data show CDR1 as SGHAT and CDR2 as FQNNGV. V lost 4 bases to trimming and J lost 1 base; unmatched junction nucleotides: 5. The CDR3 DNA sequence: TGTGCCAGCAGCTCCTACAGGGGGAAGAACACTGAAGCTTTCTTT. Residues: CASSSYRGKNTEAFF.

The chain links TRBV9 to TRBJ2-7, with 10 bases aligning to TRBD2. J lost 0 bases, V lost 4 bases, and 4 bases had no gene match. The germline gives CDR1 SGDLS, CDR2 YYNGEE. The CDR3 sequence is 15 residues long. The CDR3 nucleotides read TGTGCCAGCAGCTCGGGACTAGCGCACTCCTACGAGCAGTACTTC. The encoded protein is CASSSGLAHSYEQYF.

In this sample, this clone turned up many times. The CDR3 loop is CASSQWGPEAFF. In DNA form, the CDR3 reads TGTGCCAGCAGTCAGTGGGGGCCTGAAGCTTTCTTT. The rearrangement links TRBV11-2 to TRBJ1-1; tentative D call: TRBD1 (6 bases). The V gene lost 6 bases and the J gene lost 6 bases, with 11 bases spanning the gap. Germline V gene sequence: CDR1 SGHAT, CDR2 FQNNGV. The CDR3 is made up of 12 amino acids.

CDR3 DNA: TGTGCCACCAGCAGAGGGGGCGACTCCTATAATTCACCCCTCCACTTT. As protein: CATSRGGDSYNSPLHF. V and J are TRBV15 and TRBJ1-6; D may be TRBD1 (5 bases). CDR1 and CDR2 (germline): LNHNV, YYDKDF (reference sequence). The CDR3 contains 16 residues. The V and J ends lost 1 base and 0 bases respectively, with 7 bases between them.

This clone was recorded a few times. V and J are TRBV28 and TRBJ1-5; D not certain. V lost 7 bases and J lost 1, with 14 bases in between. CDR3 length equals 15 residues. The germline gives CDR1 MDHEN, CDR2 SYDVKM. CDR3 sequence (DNA): TGTGCCAGCATTCAAGTGGGAGGGAGCAATCAGCCCCAGCATTTT. Translation: CASIQVGGSNQPQHF.

The gene calls are TRBV5-1 and TRBJ1-6, with TRBD1 identical over 8 bases. CDR3 length: 18 amino acids. J lost 5 bases, V lost 0 bases, and 10 bases had no gene match. Germline V lookup: CDR1 SGHRS, CDR2 YFSETQ. CDR3 bases: TGCGCCAGCAGCTTGGTCAGTGGCAGGGGGCCGAATAATTCACCCCTCCACTTT. It yields the protein CASSLVSGRGPNNSPLHF.

The chain combines TRBV18 with TRBJ2-7; D might be TRBD1 (5 bases). V gave up 2 bases and J gave up 2 bases, with 10 bases separating them. CDR1 and CDR2 (germline): KGHSH, LQKENI. This CDR3 has 14 amino acids. CDR3 sequence reads: CASSPTGHTYEQYF. CDR3 in DNA: TGTGCCAGCTCACCAACAGGCCATACCTACGAGCAGTACTTC.

V gene TRBV15 combines with J gene TRBJ1-5; no clear D gene. Trimming took 0 bases from V and 2 from J, leaving 14 bases between them. The CDR3 is 17 amino acids. Germline CDR1 reads LNHNV; CDR2 reads YYDKDF (reference sequence). CDR3 in amino acids: CATSRDLGGLGNQPQHF. As DNA, the CDR3 is TGTGCCACCAGCAGAGACTTAGGAGGGCTCGGCAATCAGCCCCAGCATTTT.

This chain uses TRBV14 with TRBJ2-4; D is possibly TRBD2 (6 bases). V lost 3 bases and J lost 0, with 18 bases in between. Germline assignment: CDR1 SGHDN and CDR2 FVKESK. The CDR3 extends over 18 amino acids. The CDR3, as DNA: TGTGCCAGCAGCCAGACGGGGGTTGGGTTACTAGCCAAAAACATTCAGTACTTC. It specifies CASSQTGVGLLAKNIQYF.